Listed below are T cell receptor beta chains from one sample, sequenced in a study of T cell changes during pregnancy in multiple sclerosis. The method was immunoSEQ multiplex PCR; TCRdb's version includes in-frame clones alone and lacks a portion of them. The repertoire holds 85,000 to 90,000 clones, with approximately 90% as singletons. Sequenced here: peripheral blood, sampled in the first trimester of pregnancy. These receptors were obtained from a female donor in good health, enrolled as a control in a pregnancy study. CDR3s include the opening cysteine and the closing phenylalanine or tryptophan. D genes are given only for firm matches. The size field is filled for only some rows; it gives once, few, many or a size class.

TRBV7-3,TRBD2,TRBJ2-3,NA,TGTGCCAGCAGCCGATCGGGGGGGCCTGGGACAGATACGCAGTATTTT,CASSRSGGPGTDTQYF
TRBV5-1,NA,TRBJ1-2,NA,TGCGCCAGCAGCTTGGATGGAGTGTGGGGCTACACCTTC,CASSLDGVWGYTF
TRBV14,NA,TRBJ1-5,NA,TGTGCCAGCAGCCAAGATGAGGGGGTGACTCAGCCCCAGCATTTT,CASSQDEGVTQPQHF
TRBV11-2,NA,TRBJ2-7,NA,TGTGCCAGCAGCTTAGGGACAACCGGCTACGAGCAGTACTTC,CASSLGTTGYEQYF
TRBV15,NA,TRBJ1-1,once,TGTGCCACCACCCAGAGGGGGTTGAACACTGAAGCTTTCTTT,CATTQRGLNTEAFF
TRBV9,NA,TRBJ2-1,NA,TGTGCCAGCAGCGTAGCCCAGGGACTCCCCTACAATGAGCAGTTCTTC,CASSVAQGLPYNEQFF
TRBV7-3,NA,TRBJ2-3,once,TGTGCCAGCAGCAGAATAGCGGGCACAGATACGCAGTATTTT,CASSRIAGTDTQYF
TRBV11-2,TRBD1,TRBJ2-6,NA,TGTGCCAGCAGCCCCCGGACAGGGCGCTCTGGGGCCAACGTCCTGACTTTC,CASSPRTGRSGANVLTF
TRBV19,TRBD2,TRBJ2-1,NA,TGTGCCAGTAGTATATTAGCGGGGGGGACTGAGCAGTTCTTC,CASSILAGGTEQFF
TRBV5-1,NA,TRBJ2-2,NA,TGCGCCAGCAGCTTCGCGCAGGGAATAACCGGGGAGCTGTTTTTT,CASSFAQGITGELFF
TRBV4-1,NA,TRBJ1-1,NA,TGCGCCAGCAGCCAAGATCGGACTGAAGCTTTCTTT,CASSQDRTEAFF
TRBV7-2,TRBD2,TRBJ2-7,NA,TGTGCCAGCAGAACTTGGACTAGTGGGGACTACGAGCAGTACTTC,CASRTWTSGDYEQYF
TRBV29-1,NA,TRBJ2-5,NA,TGCAGCGTTGAAGGGGAAATGGGGCGGGGTGGGGAGACCCAGTACTTC,CSVEGEMGRGGETQYF
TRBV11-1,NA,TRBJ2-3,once,TGTGCCAGCACCATGGACTTCACAGATACGCAGTATTTT,CASTMDFTDTQYF
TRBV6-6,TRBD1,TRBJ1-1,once,TGTGCCAGCAGTTCCAGGGGGTCTGAAGCTTTCTTT,CASSSRGSEAFF
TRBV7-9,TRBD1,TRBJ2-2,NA,TGTGCCAGCAGCTTTGGGCAGGGGGCAAGAGGGGAGCTGTTTTTT,CASSFGQGARGELFF
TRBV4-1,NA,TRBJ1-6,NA,TGCGCCAGCAGCCAAATATGGGGGGGCATTTCACCCCTCCACTTT,CASSQIWGGISPLHF
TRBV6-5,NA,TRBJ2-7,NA,TGTGCCAGCAGGGGCACCAACGAGCAGTACTTC,CASRGTNEQYF
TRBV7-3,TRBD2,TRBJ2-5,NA,TGTGCCAGCAGCGTCTCCGGGACTAGCGGGGGGGAGACCCAGTACTTC,CASSVSGTSGGETQYF
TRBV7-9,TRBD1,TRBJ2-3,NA,TGTGCCAGCAGCCCCCGGGACAGGGATTGGGCAGATACGCAGTATTTT,CASSPRDRDWADTQYF
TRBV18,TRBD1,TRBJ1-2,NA,TGTGCCAGCTCACCCGGGACAGGGGGCTCCTATGGCTACACCTTC,CASSPGTGGSYGYTF
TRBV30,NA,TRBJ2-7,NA,TGTGCCTGGAGTAAGGGCTGGGCGGGGCAGTACTTC,CAWSKGWAGQYF
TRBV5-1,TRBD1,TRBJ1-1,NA,TGCGCCAGCAGCTTGCAGGGGGTTAACACTGAAGCTTTCTTT,CASSLQGVNTEAFF
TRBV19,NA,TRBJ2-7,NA,TGTGCCAGAGACAGTTTTTACGAGCAGTACTTC,CARDSFYEQYF
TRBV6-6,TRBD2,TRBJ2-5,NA,TGTGCCAGCAGTTACTCGCGGGGGGGCGGTGAGACCCAGTACTTC,CASSYSRGGGETQYF
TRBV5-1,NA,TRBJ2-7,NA,TGCGCCAGCAGCCGTAAAGGGGGAGACATCTACGAGCAGTACTTC,CASSRKGGDIYEQYF
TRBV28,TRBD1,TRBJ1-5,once,TGTGCCAGCAGTTGGGACAGGGGGGATCAGCCCCAGCATTTT,CASSWDRGDQPQHF
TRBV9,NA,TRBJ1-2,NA,TGTGCCAGCAGCGTAGAGAGGTTCTTAACCCCCAATGGCTACACCTTC,CASSVERFLTPNGYTF
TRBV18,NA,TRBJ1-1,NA,TGTGCCAGCTCACAAGTCACGGTAGGGGCAGCTTTCTTT,CASSQVTVGAAFF
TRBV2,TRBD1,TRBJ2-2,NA,TGTGCCAGCAGCGGACAGGGGACCGGGGAGCTGTTTTTT,CASSGQGTGELFF
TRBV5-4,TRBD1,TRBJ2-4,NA,TGTGCCAGCAGCAACACAGGGGCGACCAAAAACATTCAGTACTTC,CASSNTGATKNIQYF
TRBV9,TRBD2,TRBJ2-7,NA,TGTGCCAGCAGCCCCTTAGCGGGGGTCTACGAGCAGTACTTC,CASSPLAGVYEQYF
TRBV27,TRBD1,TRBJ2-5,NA,TGTGCCAGTCTAGACAGGGCCCAAGAGACCCAGTACTTC,CASLDRAQETQYF
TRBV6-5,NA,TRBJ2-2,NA,TGTGCCAGCAGTTACTCACGAGGCGGCACCGGGGAGCTGTTTTTT,CASSYSRGGTGELFF
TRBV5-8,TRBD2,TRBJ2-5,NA,TGTGCCAGCAGCTTGGAAGACGGGAGGCAAGAGACCCAGTACTTC,CASSLEDGRQETQYF
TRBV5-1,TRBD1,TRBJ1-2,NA,TGCGCCAGCAGCTTGGAAGGGACAGTCCCGGATGGCTACACCTTC,CASSLEGTVPDGYTF
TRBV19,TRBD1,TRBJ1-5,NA,TGTGCCAGTAGTATTCGACAGGGGAGTAGCAATCAGCCCCAGCATTTT,CASSIRQGSSNQPQHF
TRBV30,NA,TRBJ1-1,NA,TGTGCCTGGAGTATAACAGGGACGAGAGCTTTCTTT,CAWSITGTRAFF
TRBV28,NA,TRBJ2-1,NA,TGTGCCAGCCAAGGGGTCAGCTCCTACAATGAGCAGTTCTTC,CASQGVSSYNEQFF
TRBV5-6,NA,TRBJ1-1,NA,TGTGCCAGCAGCTTTTATGGGGCCACTGAAGCTTTCTTT,CASSFYGATEAFF
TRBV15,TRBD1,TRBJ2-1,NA,TGTGCCACCAATGGACAGGGTGGAATTAATGAGCAGTTCTTC,CATNGQGGINEQFF
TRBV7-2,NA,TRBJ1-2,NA,TGTGCCAGCAGTCTGGAGAACTATGGCTACACCTTC,CASSLENYGYTF